Here is one TCR beta chain with its context. This sample was taken from a study of blood T cell repertoires in COVID-19. Study-wide context: Researchers got acute and convalescent COVID-19 samples from the United States, Italy and Spain. Sources were T cells, B-cell-depleted T cells, or PBMCs; the material itself was cDNA or gDNA.

Under the authors' procedure: Reference gene primer amplification gave estimated nucleated cell counts. Profiled with immunoSEQ multiplex PCR; TCRdb holds only in-frame clones, not every one. The V and J calls and clone size come from that table; D and trimming were worked out from the DNA. The sample holds under 100,000 clones, over 70% seen once. This CDR3 has 15 amino acids. V lost 5 bases and J 1 base, leaving 13 bases between the germline ends. Germline V CDR1 and CDR2: SNHLY, FYNNEI. The specimen was peripheral blood. The gene calls are TRBV2 and TRBJ2-3, with D perhaps TRBD1 (6 bases). This TCR was sampled from an older man with active or convalescent COVID-19. The CDR3 reads CASSPYRQGTDTQYF. In DNA form, the CDR3 reads TGTGCCAGCAGTCCGTATAGACAGGGCACAGATACGCAGTATTTT.